This TCR beta chain was found in a study of multiple sclerosis patients with progressive multifocal leukoencephalopathy. The CDR3 consists of 15 residues. The V segment lost 8 bases and the J segment 3 bases; nucleotides outside the gene matches: 11. Germline loops: CDR1 MNHEY, CDR2 SVGAGI. Of note for this clone: As yet, its antigen is unknown.

Study-level points and caveats: The findings' link to JC virus versus immunocompromise remained uncertain.

Described time point: before natalizumab initiation. The T0 samples predate the first natalizumab infusion. Every PCR reaction included synthetic inline CDR3 controls for all V-J pairings. The data were produced by immunoSEQ multiplex PCR, yet TCRdb's version contains in-frame clones alone and is incomplete. The sample holds under 40,000 clones; 89% are singletons and the top ten take approximately 1.5%. The chain links TRBV6-5 to TRBJ2-7, with 9 bases matching TRBD1. The origin of this receptor is a human donor with multiple sclerosis. Input material: PBMCs. CDR3 bases: TGTGCCAGCGTAACCGGGACAGGGAGGAGCTACGAGCAGTACTTC. Its translation: CASVTGTGRSYEQYF.